Sequencing of this TCR beta chain was carried out in a study of blood T cells in healthy people across ages. J was trimmed by 1 base and V by 8 bases; bases with no gene match: 15. The germline V gene encodes CDR1 DFQATT and CDR2 SNEGSKA (reference sequence). This CDR3 is 18 amino acids long. Overall study results and limits: Long-lived donors exceeded aged donors in naive CD4+ cells and diversity. Roughly linear declines in TCR beta diversity per million T cells occurred with age.

Those donating, healthy Caucasian individuals from Russia, were aged roughly 6 to 90. The use of a sample-barcoded 5' primer and a J-beta primer mix characterized a second PCR of roughly 6 to 11 cycles. In TCRdb, the 5' RACE reads were re-called with MiXCR into one record per CDR3 protein. The sample contains 630,000 or so distinct CDR3 sequences, approximately 31% of which appear only once. About this clonotype: Antigen unknown.

The material sequenced was blood. The chain has TRBV20-1 and TRBJ2-3, with TRBD2 identical over 13 bases. The clonotype comes from a woman older than 75 in good health. The CDR3 region is CSSGFPGLAGFRTDTQYF. The CDR3 coding sequence is TGCAGTTCGGGGTTCCCGGGACTAGCGGGATTCCGCACAGATACGCAGTATTTT.